This note documents a single TCR beta chain sequence. This sample is part of a study of blood T cell repertoires in COVID-19. About the research overall: Acute and convalescent COVID-19 samples came from the United States, Italy and Spain. Nucleic acid was either cDNA or gDNA, and it came from T cells, B-cell-depleted T cells, or PBMCs.

Looked up from germline, CDR1 is SEHNR and CDR2 is FQNEAQ (reference sequence). V shed 4 bases and J 2 bases; nucleotides not matched to a gene: 15. The CDR3 is 19 amino acids. Original processing notes: How many nucleated cells were present was estimated from reference gene primer amplification. Repertoires were generated with immunoSEQ multiplex PCR, while TCRdb's copy carries only in-frame clones and drops some. V and J calls and clone size are given by that table; D and trimming were obtained from the DNA. Here the sample spans 180,000 or so clones, approximately 88% being singletons. The receptor's source is a woman aged 45-59 years with acute or convalescent COVID-19. Input material: peripheral blood. This chain uses TRBV7-9 with TRBJ1-3; 9 bases are a match to TRBD1. The CDR3 sequence: CASSSITGTGSTPGNTIYF. Written as DNA, the CDR3 is TGTGCCAGCAGCTCCATTACCGGGACAGGGTCAACTCCTGGAAACACCATATATTTT.